This note documents a single TCR beta chain sequence. Its antigen target is currently unknown. Qualities for individual bases were not recorded, and no much larger clone is one base off. These data belong to a study of cytomegalovirus exposure and HLA in healthy donors (TCRdb year 2017). For context, the study as a whole: According to a later analysis, one platform produced both the approximately 110 validation repertoires and the approximately 660 repertoires of the first cohort. The study combined high-throughput TCR immunosequencing, statistical association of individual TCRs with disease status, and machine learning to predict cytomegalovirus infection status. The study aimed to test whether signatures of past pathogen exposure could be identified by cataloging public T cell receptors. Besides the first cohort of around 670 subjects, a separate validation cohort made up of over 95 different subjects was used.

The study at large found these results: Subsequent analysis determined that TCRs grouped into clusters in the first cohort also showed a tendency toward co-occurrence across the 120 or so validation repertoires, and 85% to 95% of cluster scores exceeded 0. In vitro tests confirmed that three of the cytomegalovirus-associated TCR beta chains recognize cytomegalovirus antigens. All 120 or so repertoires were used to score co-occurrence in the validation cohort in a later analysis, because that analysis had no HLA typing for the cohort. While some public TCRs were present in many individuals, most TCR sequences turned up only very rarely across donors. According to the authors, the approach could potentially be generalized to other disease states and immunological phenotypes. A total of 164 TCR beta chains were listed by the study as associated with cytomegalovirus. Cytomegalovirus status was reported to be diagnosed by the classifier with high specificity and sensitivity in both the original and validation cohorts.

Libraries were constructed by the immunoSEQ multiplex PCR assay. Per the original workflow: To diagnose cytomegalovirus status from the catalog of TCR beta chain sequences, a statistical classification framework was built. TCRdb stores this immuneACCESS table with in-frame sequences only. Part of the clones is absent; in the studies checked, under half of the shortfall reflects unresolved V genes, and no reason is known for the rest. V, J and clone size were drawn from that table, and D and trimming were deduced from the DNA. This sample lists fewer than 400,000 clones; 88% were detected once. In total, the top ten clones hold roughly 0.96% of the sample. The donors belonged to the validation cohort of about 120 subjects, which was separate from the approximately 660-subject first cohort. Unmatched junction bases come to 2, with V trimmed by 6 bases and J by 7 bases. According to the germline V gene, CDR1 reads MNHNS and CDR2 reads SASEGT. The CDR3 runs 12 amino acids, cysteine and phenylalanine included. The read is trimmed to its CDR3 DNA, 36 bases read in frame from base 1.

The sequencing input was PBMCs. This chain joins TRBV6-1 to TRBJ2-2; TRBD1 aligns with 7 central bases. The clonotype was recovered from a man younger than 40 in good health and CMV-seronegative. The DNA reads TGTGCCAGCAGAGGACAGGTCGGGGAGCTGTTTTTT. This sequence encodes CASRGQVGELFF.